One sample yielded the 22 T cell receptor beta chains listed below, sequenced in a study of blood T cells in healthy people across ages. The second PCR ran about 6 to 11 cycles with a sample-barcoded 5' primer and J-beta primers. TCRdb re-derived calls from the 5' RACE reads in MiXCR, one entry per CDR3 protein. This sample has about 640,000 distinct CDR3 sequences, with approximately 30% found just once. What was sequenced was blood. These receptors were obtained from a woman aged 80 or over in good health.

The CDR3 here is CASSRDRLSTDTQYF. The CDR3 DNA is TGTGCCAGCAGTCGGGACAGACTTAGCACAGATACGCAGTATTTT. The rearrangement uses TRBV12-3 or TRBV12-4 and TRBJ2-3; 7 nucleotides match TRBD1. V was clipped by 5 bases and J by 0 bases; unmatched bases: 5. This CDR3 spans 15 amino acids.

About this clonotype itself: This may stem from a read error, because a much larger clone lies one nucleotide away. The V and J genes are TRBV12-3 or TRBV12-4 and TRBJ2-7; 8 bases match TRBD1. The CDR3 spans 15 residues. The CDR3 nucleotides are TGTGCCAACAGTCCCCGGACAGGGCACTCCTACGAGCAGTACTTC. This gives the protein CANSPRTGHSYEQYF.

This clonotype has ten or more counts. The genes are TRBV20-1 and TRBJ2-3; TRBD1 matches 11 bases. The junction had 9 bases not matched to a gene; V was cut back by 6 bases and J by 4 bases. The CDR3 has 15 amino acids. Germline V gene sequence: CDR1 DFQATT, CDR2 SNEGSKA (reference sequence). Here the CDR3 reads CSANADRGRADTQYF. CDR3 nucleotide sequence: TGCAGTGCGAACGCGGACAGGGGGCGTGCAGATACGCAGTATTTT.

This clonotype showed up just a few times. J is TRBJ1-2 and V is TRBV30; the D gene is possibly TRBD1 (6 bases). This CDR3 region has 13 residues. CDR1 and CDR2 from the germline V gene are GTSNPN and SVGIG (reference sequence). Trimming left V 0 bases short and J 5 bases short, with 10 bases between. CDR3 loop: CAWSVNREYGYTF. The CDR3 DNA follows: TGTGCCTGGAGTGTAAACAGGGAGTATGGCTACACCTTC.

This clonotype appeared many times. The V call is TRBV18, the J call TRBJ2-7; tentatively, D is TRBD1 (5 bases). This CDR3 comprises 14 residues. The germline V gene encodes CDR1 KGHSH and CDR2 LQKENI. Between the trimmed V and J ends, which lost 6 bases and 4 bases, there was a span of 16 bases. The CDR3 DNA reads as TGTGCCAGCTCGTCTGCCCTACAGGCGTACGAGCAGTACTTC. Protein: CASSSALQAYEQYF.

This clonotype was counted once. V usage is TRBV24-1 and J usage is TRBJ1-6; tentatively, D is TRBD1 (5 bases). Trimming removed 5 bases at V and 7 bases at J, with 14 bases between. The CDR3 contains 15 residues. CDR1 is KGHDR, CDR2 SFDVKD, per germline. CDR3 residues: CATSAGEGSNSPLHF. The CDR3 DNA follows: TGTGCCACCAGTGCGGGGGAGGGGTCGAATTCACCCCTCCACTTT.

This clonotype showed up many times. The chain carries TRBV5-1 and TRBJ2-1; no reliable D call. The germline V gene has CDR1 SGHRS and CDR2 YFSETQ. The CDR3 is 16 amino acids. Trimming removed 0 bases at V and 0 bases at J, with 10 bases between. CDR3 coding DNA: TGCGCCAGCAGCTTGGTTGGGGTCAGCTCCTACAATGAGCAGTTCTTC. Amino acid sequence: CASSLVGVSSYNEQFF.

This clonotype was found a few times. V is TRBV25-1 and J is TRBJ2-5; 7 bases map to TRBD1. J lost 2 bases, V lost 3 bases, and 9 bases had no gene match. The CDR3 contains 16 residues. The germline V gene encodes CDR1 MGHDK and CDR2 SYGVNS. Here the CDR3 reads CASSDRQGSPQETQYF. CDR3 coding DNA: TGTGCCAGCAGTGACCGACAGGGATCGCCACAAGAGACCCAGTACTTC.

Concerning this clonotype itself: Since a much larger clone is just one base distant, this may be a read error. The CDR3 DNA reads as TGTGCCAGCAGCGAGATCGGGGGTAATGGAAAACTGTTTTTT. It specifies CASSEIGGNGKLFF. V is TRBV7-9 and J is TRBJ1-4, with D perhaps matching TRBD1 (5 bases). The germline CDR1 and CDR2 sequences are SEHNR and FQNEAQ (reference sequence). CDR3 size: 14 residues.

CDR3 residues: CASSFDMINQPQHF. Written as DNA, the CDR3 is TGTGCCAGCAGCTTCGACATGATCAATCAGCCCCAGCATTTT. The chain links TRBV7-2 to TRBJ1-5; D call uncertain. The CDR3 consists of 14 residues. The germline gives CDR1 SGHTA, CDR2 FQGNSA. V lost 3 bases to trimming and J lost 3 bases, with 9 bases between them.

This clonotype was seen only a few times. The rearrangement uses TRBV7-9 and TRBJ2-4, with 8 bases identical to TRBD2. This CDR3 region has 14 residues. Unmatched junction bases numbered 7, after V lost 5 bases and J lost 7 bases. Per germline, CDR1 SEHNR and CDR2 FQNEAQ (reference sequence). CDR3 sequence reads: CASSRGGGTNIQYF. The CDR3 DNA reads TGTGCCAGCAGCCGGGGGGGAGGGACCAACATTCAGTACTTC.

A few counts support this clonotype. This chain uses TRBV6-5 with TRBJ2-7; tentative D call: TRBD1 (5 bases). The germline gives CDR1 MNHEY, CDR2 SVGAGI. The CDR3 loop spans 12 amino acids. V was clipped by 7 bases and J by 4 bases, with 11 bases between them. The CDR3 protein is CASKGHHYEQYF. The CDR3, as DNA: TGTGCCAGCAAAGGACACCATTACGAGCAGTACTTC.

The chain recombines TRBV11-1 with TRBJ2-7, with D uncertain. Germline V gene sequence: CDR1 SGHAT, CDR2 FQDESV (reference sequence). With 1 base removed from V and 7 bases from J, the gap between germline ends came to 17 bases. The CDR3 runs to 15 residues. The CDR3 loop reads CASSLEGRQYNEQYF. The DNA of the CDR3 is TGTGCCAGCAGCTTAGAGGGCCGCCAGTACAATGAGCAGTACTTC.

This clonotype came up a few times. J is TRBJ1-1 and V is TRBV12-3 or TRBV12-4; no clear D. V gave up 6 bases and J gave up 3 bases, with 8 bases separating them. The CDR3 has 12 residues. The CDR3 DNA sequence: TGTGCCAGCAGCCTAATTTACACTGAAGCTTTCTTT. It is translated as CASSLIYTEAFF.

In the case of this clonotype: This may come from a read error, since a much larger clone is one base off. This likely comes from a read error, as the CDR3 has no conserved phenylalanine or tryptophan at its end. The genes are TRBV5-1 and TRBJ2-6, with D unresolved. Per germline, CDR1 SGHRS and CDR2 YFSETQ. V lost 2 bases, J lost 2 bases, and 8 bases lay in between. CDR3 length: 15 residues. In DNA form, the CDR3 reads TGCGCCAGCAGCTTAGGTTGGACTGGGGCCAACGTCCTGACTTTA. Its protein product is CASSLGWTGANVLTL.

This clonotype was observed at least ten times. A much larger clonotype is one base distant, so this may be a read error. This chain joins TRBV29-1 and TRBJ2-7; D gene unclear. V lost 6 bases and J lost 7, with 16 bases in between. The CDR3 is 12 amino acids. Per germline, CDR1 SQVTM and CDR2 ANQGSEA. CDR3 coding DNA: TGCAGCGTCCTGCTCCCCTACAATGAGCAGTACTTC. As protein: CSVLLPYNEQYF.

The sample holds a few counts of this clonotype. The chain carries TRBV28 and TRBJ1-4; no firm D call. The CDR3 consists of 14 residues. The germline V and J ends were trimmed by 2 bases and 7 bases, with 11 bases remaining between them. Germline CDR1 MDHEN, CDR2 SYDVKM. This CDR3 is CASSLGRFGEKLFF. In DNA form, the CDR3 reads TGTGCCAGCAGTTTAGGACGGTTTGGTGAAAAACTGTTTTTT.

The chain links TRBV7-3 to TRBJ2-1, with 9 bases identical to TRBD2. Judging by the DNA end, TRBJ2-7 fits better; the J call may be wrong. The CDR3 length is 16 residues. Germline-derived CDR1 and CDR2 are SGHTA and FQGTGA. DNA for the CDR3: TGTGCCAGCAGCTTAATATCTAGCGGGGCCTACAATGAGCAGTACTTC. It encodes CASSLISSGAYNEQYF.

Ten or more counts support this clonotype. The chain combines TRBV15 with TRBJ1-5; D unclear. This CDR3 spans 15 amino acids. Trimming pared 0 bases from V and 0 bases from J, leaving 6 bases between. Germline lookup yields CDR1 LNHNV and CDR2 YYDKDF (reference sequence). The CDR3, as DNA: TGTGCCACCAGCAGAGATCGGGTTAGCAATCAGCCCCAGCATTTT. It codes for CATSRDRVSNQPQHF.

About this clonotype itself: Just one base apart from a much larger clone, this may be a read error. The chain is built from TRBV5-1 and TRBJ2-1, with D possibly matching TRBD2 (5 bases). Germline V gives CDR1 SGHRS, CDR2 YFSETQ. With 0 bases removed from V and 8 bases from J, the gap between germline ends came to 15 bases. The CDR3 spans 15 residues. CDR3 bases: TGCGCCAGCAGCTTGGGACGGGGAATCGTGGATGAGCAGTTCTTC. Protein: CASSLGRGIVDEQFF.

This clonotype showed up just a few times. The rearrangement links TRBV5-6 to TRBJ2-7; 12 bases fit TRBD1. The CDR3 has 16 amino acids. The germline V gene has CDR1 SGHDT and CDR2 YYEEEE. V shed 3 bases and J 7 bases; nucleotides not matched to a gene: 11. CDR3 in DNA: TGTGCCAGCAGCTGGACGGGACAGGGGGCTTACAATGAGCAGTACTTC. This sequence encodes CASSWTGQGAYNEQYF.

In regard to this clonotype: Possible read error: a much larger clone is one base away. V usage is TRBV4-3 and J usage is TRBJ1-5; D call uncertain. The CDR3 is 16 residues long. Germline V gives CDR1 LGHNA, CDR2 YSLEER. CDR3 protein: CASSQEAARADQLQHF. The CDR3, as DNA: TGCGCCAGCAGCCAAGAGGCGGCGAGGGCCGATCAGCTCCAGCATTTT.